This T cell receptor (beta chain) is drawn from a study of chemoradiotherapy in HPV16-positive cancers. A word on this clone: Antigen specificity is unknown. Mismatch with germline at one junction end may stem from a read error.

The study's findings and limits: Better recurrence-free survival went with HPV-responsive T-cell expansion in HPV16-positive patients.

Germline V gives CDR1 SEHNR, CDR2 FQNEAQ (reference sequence). CDR3 size: 13 residues. The protocol was immunoSEQ multiplex PCR, while the TCRdb copy is restricted to in-frame clones and leaves out a portion. The repertoire includes some 22,000 clones, about 88% of them detected once, and 4.5% sits in the top ten. The sequencing here drew on blood, taken from a patient who underwent chemoradiotherapy. This receptor was taken from a human donor with HPV-associated anogenital cancer. The J gene is TRBJ2-7, the V gene TRBV7-9; tentatively, D is TRBD1 or TRBD2 (6 bases each). The CDR3 DNA follows: TGTGCCAGCCGCTTGGGGGGCGACTACGAGCAGTACTTC. The encoded protein is CASRLGGDYEQYF. Full variable domain (outside the CDR3, taken from reference TRBV7-9 and TRBJ2-7): DTGVSQNPRHKITKRGQNVTFRCDPISEHNRLYWYRQTLGQGPEFLTYFQNEAQLEKSRLLSDRFSAERPKGSFSTLEIQRTEQGDSAMYLCASRLGGDYEQYFGPGTRLTVT.